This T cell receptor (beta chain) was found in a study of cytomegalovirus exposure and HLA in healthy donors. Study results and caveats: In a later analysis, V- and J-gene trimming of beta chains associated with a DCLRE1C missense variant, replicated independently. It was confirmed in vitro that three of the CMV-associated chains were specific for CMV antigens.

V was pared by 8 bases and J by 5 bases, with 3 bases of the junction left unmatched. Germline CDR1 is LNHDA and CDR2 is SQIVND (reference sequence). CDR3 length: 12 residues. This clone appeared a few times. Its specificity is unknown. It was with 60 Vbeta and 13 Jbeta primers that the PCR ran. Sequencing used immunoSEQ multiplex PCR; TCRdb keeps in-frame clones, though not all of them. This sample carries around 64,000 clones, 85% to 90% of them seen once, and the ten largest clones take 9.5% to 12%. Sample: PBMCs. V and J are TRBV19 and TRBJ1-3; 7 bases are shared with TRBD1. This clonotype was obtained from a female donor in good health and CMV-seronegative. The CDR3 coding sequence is TGTGCCAGTGCGGACAGGAGAAACACCATATATTTT. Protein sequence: CASADRRNTIYF.